This entry is about one T cell receptor (beta chain). Its antigen is currently unknown. Germline-derived CDR1 and CDR2 are SGHRS and YFSETQ. CDR3 length equals 16 residues. V was cut by 0 bases and J by 0 bases, with 10 bases left in between. The donors were members of the validation cohort comprising approximately 120 subjects, separate from the approximately 700-subject first cohort. The sample belongs to a study of cytomegalovirus exposure and HLA in healthy donors. Overall study results and limits: Cytomegalovirus status was reportedly diagnosed by the classifier with high specificity and sensitivity. It was found in a later analysis that first-cohort TCR clusters tended to co-occur in the 120 validation repertoires.

The assay was immunoSEQ multiplex PCR, and TCRdb's table has in-frame clones only and misses some. The table includes about 98,000 clones, about 83% detected once. Material: PBMCs. The chain couples TRBV5-1 to TRBJ1-5; TRBD1 might be the D (5 bases). The clonotype originates from a woman aged 25 to 39 in good health and CMV-seronegative. The CDR3 bases are TGCGCCAGCAGCTTGGGCGGGGGGTATAGCAATCAGCCCCAGCATTTT. Translation: CASSLGGGYSNQPQHF. The full variable domain, completed using reference TRBV5-1 and TRBJ1-5, is KAGVTQTPRYLIKTRGQQVTLSCSPISGHRSVSWYQQTPGQGLQFLFEYFSETQRNKGNFPGRFSGRQFSNSRSEMNVSTLELGDSALYLCASSLGGGYSNQPQHFGDGTRLSIL.